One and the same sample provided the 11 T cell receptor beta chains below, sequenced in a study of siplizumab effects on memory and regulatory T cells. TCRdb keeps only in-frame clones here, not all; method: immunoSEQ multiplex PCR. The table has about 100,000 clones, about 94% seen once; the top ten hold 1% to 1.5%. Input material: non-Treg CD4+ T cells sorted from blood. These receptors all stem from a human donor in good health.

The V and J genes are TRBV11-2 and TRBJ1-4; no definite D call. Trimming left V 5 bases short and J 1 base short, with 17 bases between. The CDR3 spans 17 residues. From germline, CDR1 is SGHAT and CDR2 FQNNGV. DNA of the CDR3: TGTGCCAGCAGCCGCTCGATGAGGCTGGGAACTAATGAAAAACTGTTTTTT. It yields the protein CASSRSMRLGTNEKLFF.

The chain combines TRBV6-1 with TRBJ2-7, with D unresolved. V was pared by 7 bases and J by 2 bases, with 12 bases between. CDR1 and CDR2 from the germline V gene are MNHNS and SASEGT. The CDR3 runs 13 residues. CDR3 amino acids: CASMERLPYEQYF. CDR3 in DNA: TGTGCCAGCATGGAGCGCCTCCCCTACGAGCAGTACTTC.

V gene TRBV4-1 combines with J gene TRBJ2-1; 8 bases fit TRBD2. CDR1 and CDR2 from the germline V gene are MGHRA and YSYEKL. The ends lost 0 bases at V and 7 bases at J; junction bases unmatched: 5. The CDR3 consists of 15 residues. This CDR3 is CASSQDREGRNEQFF. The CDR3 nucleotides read TGCGCCAGCAGCCAAGATCGGGAGGGCCGGAATGAGCAGTTCTTC.

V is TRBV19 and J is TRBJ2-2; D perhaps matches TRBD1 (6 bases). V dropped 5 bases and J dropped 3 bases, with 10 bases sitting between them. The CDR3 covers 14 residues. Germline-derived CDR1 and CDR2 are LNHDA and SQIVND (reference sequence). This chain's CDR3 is CASSDRPYTGELFF. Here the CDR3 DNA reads TGTGCCAGTAGTGACAGGCCCTACACCGGGGAGCTGTTTTTT.

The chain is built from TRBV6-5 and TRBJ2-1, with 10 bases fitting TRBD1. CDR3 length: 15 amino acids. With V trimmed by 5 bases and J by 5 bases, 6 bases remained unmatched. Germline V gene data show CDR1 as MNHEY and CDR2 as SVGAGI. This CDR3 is CASSPDRGVNNEQFF. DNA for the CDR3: TGTGCCAGCAGTCCGGACAGGGGGGTTAACAATGAGCAGTTCTTC.

CDR3 protein: CASSLTFQGVEGYTF. CDR3 nucleotide sequence: TGTGCCAGCAGCTTAACTTTCCAGGGAGTGGAGGGCTACACCTTC. The chain uses TRBV7-3 and TRBJ1-2; TRBD1 is a possible D gene (5 bases). Trimming removed 0 bases from V and 8 bases from J, with 16 bases in between. CDR1 SGHTA and CDR2 FQGTGA come from the germline V gene. The CDR3 has 15 residues.

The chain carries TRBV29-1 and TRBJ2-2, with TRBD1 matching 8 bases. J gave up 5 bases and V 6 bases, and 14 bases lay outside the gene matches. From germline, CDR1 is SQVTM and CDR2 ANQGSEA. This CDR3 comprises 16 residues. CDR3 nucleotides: TGCAGCGTGGAAACCGGGACAGGCGTTATGACCGGGGAGCTGTTTTTT. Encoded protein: CSVETGTGVMTGELFF.

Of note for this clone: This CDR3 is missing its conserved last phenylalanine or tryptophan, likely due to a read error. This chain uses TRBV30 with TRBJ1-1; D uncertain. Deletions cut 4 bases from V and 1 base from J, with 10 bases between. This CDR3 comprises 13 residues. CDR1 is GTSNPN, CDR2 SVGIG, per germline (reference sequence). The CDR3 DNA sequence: TGTGCCTGGACCACGACGGCGAACACTGAAGCTTTCCTT. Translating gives CAWTTTANTEAFL.

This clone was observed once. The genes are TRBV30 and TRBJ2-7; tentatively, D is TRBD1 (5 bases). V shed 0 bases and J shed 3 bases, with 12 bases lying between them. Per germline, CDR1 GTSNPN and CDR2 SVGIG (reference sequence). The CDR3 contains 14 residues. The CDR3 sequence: CAWSVGQGNYEQYF. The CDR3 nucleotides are TGTGCCTGGAGTGTAGGCCAGGGAAACTACGAGCAGTACTTC.

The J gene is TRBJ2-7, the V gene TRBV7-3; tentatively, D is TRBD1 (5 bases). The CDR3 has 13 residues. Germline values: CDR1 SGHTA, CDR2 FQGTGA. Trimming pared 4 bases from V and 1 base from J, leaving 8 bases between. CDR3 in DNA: TGTGCCAGCAGCTCCACAGGTTCCTACGAGCAGTACTTC. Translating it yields CASSSTGSYEQYF.

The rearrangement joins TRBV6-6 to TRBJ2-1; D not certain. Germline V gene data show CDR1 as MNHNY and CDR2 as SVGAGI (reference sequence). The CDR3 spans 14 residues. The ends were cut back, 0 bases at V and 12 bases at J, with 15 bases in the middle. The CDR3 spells CASSYSYKGLGQFF. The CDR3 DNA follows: TGTGCCAGCAGTTACTCGTATAAGGGTTTGGGGCAGTTCTTC.